The rows below give T cell receptor beta chains drawn from one sample of a study of blood T cell repertoires in COVID-19. Assay used: immunoSEQ multiplex PCR; TCRdb lists only in-frame clones, some missing. The sample lists under 95,000 clones; more than 85% were seen once. The sample consisted of peripheral blood. The receptor source for this set is a man in his fifties with COVID-19, enrolled during active disease. Each CDR3 is given with its conserved first and last residue. A D gene is named only where the DNA matches it firmly. Clone size is shown for a subset of rows, as once, few, many or a class of expanded clone.

D: -; length: 15; size: -; J: TRBJ1-5; V: TRBV6-6; DNA: TGTGCCAGCAGTTACGGAGTCAATAGCAATCAGCCCCAGCATTTT; CDR3: CASSYGVNSNQPQHF
D: TRBD2; length: 17; size: -; J: TRBJ2-5; V: TRBV28; DNA: TGTGCCAGCAGTGCACCTCTAGCGGGAGGAGGTCAAGAGACCCAGTACTTC; CDR3: CASSAPLAGGGQETQYF
D: TRBD1; length: 16; size: -; J: TRBJ2-2; V: TRBV6-1; DNA: TGTGCCAGCAGTGAAGTGCAGGGGGCCGGCACCGGGGAGCTGTTTTTT; CDR3: CASSEVQGAGTGELFF
D: TRBD1; length: 14; size: once; J: TRBJ2-5; V: TRBV18; DNA: TGTGCCAGCTCACCTCAGGGGGCGTTAGAGACCCAGTACTTC; CDR3: CASSPQGALETQYF
D: -; length: 14; size: -; J: TRBJ1-1; V: TRBV6-5; DNA: TGTGCCAGCAGGATTCAGAGGATGAACACTGAAGCTTTCTTT; CDR3: CASRIQRMNTEAFF
D: -; length: 14; size: -; J: TRBJ1-5; V: TRBV7-8; DNA: TGTGCCAGCAGCCGAGGACAGAGCAATCAGCCCCAGCATTTT; CDR3: CASSRGQSNQPQHF
D: -; length: 15; size: -; J: TRBJ2-5; V: TRBV7-7; DNA: TGTGCCAGCAGCTTAGTTCCAGCGCCTCAAGAGACCCAGTACTTC; CDR3: CASSLVPAPQETQYF
D: TRBD1; length: 14; size: -; J: TRBJ2-5; V: TRBV19; DNA: TGTGCCAGTAGTTCCTGGACAGGTCAAGAGACCCAGTACTTC; CDR3: CASSSWTGQETQYF
D: -; length: 15; size: few; J: TRBJ1-5; V: TRBV5-1; DNA: TGCGCCAGCAGCTCGGGGGACGGTAGCAATCAGCCCCAGCATTTT; CDR3: CASSSGDGSNQPQHF
D: -; length: 15; size: -; J: TRBJ2-5; V: TRBV10-3; DNA: TGTGCCATCAGTGTCCAATCAGGGTTTTCGGAGACCCAGTACTTC; CDR3: CAISVQSGFSETQYF
D: TRBD1; length: 15; size: once; J: TRBJ1-4; V: TRBV5-1; DNA: TGCGCCAGCAGCGGAGAAGGGACAGCTAATGAAAAACTGTTTTTT; CDR3: CASSGEGTANEKLFF
D: -; length: 15; size: -; J: TRBJ1-1; V: TRBV11-2; DNA: TGTGCCAGCAGCACCGGGTCCGTTGGGAACACTGAAGCTTTCTTT; CDR3: CASSTGSVGNTEAFF
D: -; length: 12; size: -; J: TRBJ2-4; V: TRBV7-9; DNA: TGTGCCAGCAGTCCCCAGGGGAACATTCAGTACTTC; CDR3: CASSPQGNIQYF
D: -; length: 16; size: -; J: TRBJ2-3; V: TRBV27; DNA: TGTGCCAGCAGTCCACCCTGGGGGAGGAGCACAGATACGCAGTATTTT; CDR3: CASSPPWGRSTDTQYF
D: -; length: 11; size: -; J: TRBJ1-4; V: TRBV30; DNA: TGTGCCTGGAGTAGGGGGGAAAAACTGTTTTTT; CDR3: CAWSRGEKLFF
D: TRBD1; length: 12; size: -; J: TRBJ2-7; V: TRBV28; DNA: TGTGCCTCCCGGGACAGGACCTACGAGCAGTACTTC; CDR3: CASRDRTYEQYF
D: TRBD2; length: 16; size: -; J: TRBJ2-1; V: TRBV7-9; DNA: TGTGCCAGCAGCTTAGGTGGCGGGAGCCTAAGTAATGAGCAGTTCTTC; CDR3: CASSLGGGSLSNEQFF
D: TRBD1; length: 13; size: -; J: TRBJ1-2; V: TRBV10-3; DNA: TGTGCCGGATTGGGACAGACTAACTATGGCTACACCTTC; CDR3: CAGLGQTNYGYTF
D: TRBD1; length: 15; size: -; J: TRBJ2-7; V: TRBV4-3; DNA: TGCGCCAGCAGCCAAACCGGGACAGGGGACCGCGAGCAGTACTTC; CDR3: CASSQTGTGDREQYF
D: TRBD2; length: 14; size: -; J: TRBJ2-3; V: TRBV7-9; DNA: TGTGCCAGCAGCTTTGGCGGGAGCGCAGATACGCAGTATTTT; CDR3: CASSFGGSADTQYF
D: -; length: 16; size: -; J: TRBJ1-2; V: TRBV7-9; DNA: TGTGCCAGCCCCGCTGAGCCGGAAACAGGGCATAATGGCTACACCTTC; CDR3: CASPAEPETGHNGYTF
D: -; length: 14; size: once; J: TRBJ2-5; V: TRBV4-1; DNA: TGCGCCAGCAGCCAGGCACTAGGCCGGCAGACCCAGTACTTC; CDR3: CASSQALGRQTQYF
D: -; length: 12; size: -; J: TRBJ2-7; V: TRBV27; DNA: TGTGCCAGCAGTTTATCGGGGGGAGAGCAGTACTTC; CDR3: CASSLSGGEQYF
D: -; length: 15; size: -; J: TRBJ2-1; V: TRBV28; DNA: TGTGCCAGCAGCTACAGCGGCGGGGCTAATGGTGAGCAGTTCTTC; CDR3: CASSYSGGANGEQFF
D: -; length: 16; size: -; J: TRBJ2-3; V: TRBV29-1; DNA: TGCAGCGTTGAAGATCTTGCGGGGCCCTGGCCAGATACGCAGTATTTT; CDR3: CSVEDLAGPWPDTQYF
D: TRBD2; length: 15; size: -; J: TRBJ2-1; V: TRBV7-3; DNA: TGTGCCAGCAGCTACAGCGGGGGCTCCTACAATGAGCAGTTCTTC; CDR3: CASSYSGGSYNEQFF
D: TRBD2; length: 15; size: few; J: TRBJ2-1; V: TRBV10-3; DNA: TGTGCCATCAGTGAGCGCGGGAGCTCCTACAATGAGCAGTTCTTC; CDR3: CAISERGSSYNEQFF
D: -; length: 15; size: -; J: TRBJ2-5; V: TRBV2; DNA: TGTGCCAGCAGTTCAAGTCGGACTACCCAAGAGACCCAGTACTTC; CDR3: CASSSSRTTQETQYF